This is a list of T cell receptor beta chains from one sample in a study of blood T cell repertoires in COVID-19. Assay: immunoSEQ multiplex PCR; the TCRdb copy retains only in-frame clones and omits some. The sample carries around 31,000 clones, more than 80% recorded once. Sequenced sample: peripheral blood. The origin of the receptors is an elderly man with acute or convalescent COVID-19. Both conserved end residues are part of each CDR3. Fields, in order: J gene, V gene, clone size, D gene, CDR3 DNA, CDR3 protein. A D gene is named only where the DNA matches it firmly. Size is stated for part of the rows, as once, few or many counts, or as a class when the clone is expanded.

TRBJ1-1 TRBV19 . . TGTGCCAGTAGTCCCATGAGGACTGAAGCTTTCTTT CASSPMRTEAFF
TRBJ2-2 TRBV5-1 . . TGCGCCAGCAGCTTGGAAAGGGGAAGGACCGGGGAGCTGTTTTTT CASSLERGRTGELFF
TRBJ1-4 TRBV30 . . TGTGCCTGGAGTCTAGAAGTAACTAATGAAAAACTGTTTTTT CAWSLEVTNEKLFF
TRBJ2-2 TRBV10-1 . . TGCGCCAGCAGTGGAATGGGGGCAGGTAACACCGGGGAGCTGTTTTTT CASSGMGAGNTGELFF
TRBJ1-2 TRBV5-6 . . TGTGCCAGCCGCTTCAGGAACTATGGCTACACCTTC CASRFRNYGYTF
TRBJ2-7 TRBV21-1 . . TGTGCCAGCAGCAAAAGTTGTAAGACGGGCCGGGGCGAGCAGTACTTC CASSKSCKTGRGEQYF
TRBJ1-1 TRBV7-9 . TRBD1 TGTGCCAGCAGCTTGGACAGGGTATACAATACTGAAGCTTTCTTT CASSLDRVYNTEAFF
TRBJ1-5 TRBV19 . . TGTGCCAGTAGTATGGCTTCCAGGGGCAATCAGCCCCAGCATTTT CASSMASRGNQPQHF
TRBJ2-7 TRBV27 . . TGTGCCAGCAGTAACCAGGGCGCTGGACTACGAGCAGTAACGGAGTACTTC CASSNQGAGLRAVTEYF
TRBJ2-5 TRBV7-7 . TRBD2 TGTGCCAGCAGCTACGGGACTAGCGGGAGCCAAGAGACCCAGTACTTC CASSYGTSGSQETQYF
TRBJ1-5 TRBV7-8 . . TGTGCCAGCAGCTTGGGGAGTCATAGCAATCAGCCCCAGCATTTT CASSLGSHSNQPQHF
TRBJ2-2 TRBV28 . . TGTGCCAGCCTTTCAGGGGGGCGCACCGGGGAGCTGTTTTTT CASLSGGRTGELFF
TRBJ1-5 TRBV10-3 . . TGTGCCATCAGTGAAAGCTCCTTAGGAGATCAGCCCCAGCATTTT CAISESSLGDQPQHF
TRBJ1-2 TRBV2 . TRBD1 TGTGCCAGCAGTGCCCGGGACAGGGCCTATGGCTACACCTTC CASSARDRAYGYTF
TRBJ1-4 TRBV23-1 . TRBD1 TGCGCCAGCCCCCCGGCGAGAGGGACAGGGGGCGAAAAACTGTTTTTT CASPPARGTGGEKLFF
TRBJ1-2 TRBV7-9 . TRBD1 TGTGCCAGCAGCTTAGATACAGGGGTCAACTATGGCTACACCTTC CASSLDTGVNYGYTF
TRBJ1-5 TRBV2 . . TGTGCCAGCAGTGGACAGCGCAATCTGTTCGGGCATTTT CASSGQRNLFGHF
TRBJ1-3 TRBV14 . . TGTGCCAGCAGCCATCTAAGAGGAAACACCATATATTTT CASSHLRGNTIYF
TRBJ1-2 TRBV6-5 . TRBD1 TGTGCCAGCAGGAGGGACAGTAACTATGGCTACACCTTC CASRRDSNYGYTF
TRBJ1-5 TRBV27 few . TGTGCCAGCAGGTACTCGTACAATCAGCCCCAGCATTTT CASRYSYNQPQHF
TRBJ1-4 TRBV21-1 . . TGTGCCAGCAGCAAAGCAAGGGGCAGGGGAGGGGAAAAACTGTTTTTT CASSKARGRGGEKLFF
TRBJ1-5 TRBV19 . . TGTGCCAGTAGTACTCCGAGCAGGGCTCAACTTAGCAATCAGCCCCAGCATTTT CASSTPSRAQLSNQPQHF
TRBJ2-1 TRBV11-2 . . TGTGCCAGCAGGTGGGGGGTTAGCTCCTACAATGAGCAGTTCTTC CASRWGVSSYNEQFF
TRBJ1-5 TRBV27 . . TGTGCCAGCAGGCAACAGGGCGGGGGTCAGCCCCAGCATTTT CASRQQGGGQPQHF
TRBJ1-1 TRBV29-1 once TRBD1 TGCACCCGAGGGACAGGGAACATGAACACTGAAGCTTTCTTT CTRGTGNMNTEAFF
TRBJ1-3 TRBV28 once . TGTGCCAGCAAACGGGGGGCAGTATCTGGAAACACCATATATTTT CASKRGAVSGNTIYF
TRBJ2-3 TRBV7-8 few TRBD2 TGTGCCAGCAGCTTAGTTAGCGGGGCTAGCACAGATACGCAGTATTTT CASSLVSGASTDTQYF
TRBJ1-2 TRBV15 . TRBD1 TGTGCCACCAGCAGGTCCTACGACAGGGCCCGAAACTATGGCTACACCTTC CATSRSYDRARNYGYTF
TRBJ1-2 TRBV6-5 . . TGTGCCAGCACGGGGTGGAACTATGGCTACACCTTC CASTGWNYGYTF
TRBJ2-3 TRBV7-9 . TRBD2 TGTGCCAGCAGCTCTAGCGGGGCGTTAGATACGCAGTATTTT CASSSSGALDTQYF